The 15 T cell receptor beta chains listed next were all sequenced from one sample in a study of T cell repertoires in cytomegalovirus infection. TCRdb processed the reads anew with MiXCR; each CDR3 protein has one entry. The sample carries 800,000 to 950,000 distinct CDR3 sequences, approximately 29% recorded once. These receptors lack a known antigen. The material sequenced was cultured CD8+ T cells from PBMCs, taken from culture after CMV antigen stimulation. Receptor source: a human donor in good health (CMV status not recorded). Some clones in this sample may be carry-over from other donors' samples.

In DNA, the CDR3 is TGTGCCAGCAGCTTACGATACGCCGGGGAGCTGTTTTTT. Translating gives CASSLRYAGELFF. This chain connects TRBV7-6 to TRBJ2-2; the D is unclear. V dropped 2 bases and J dropped 6 bases, with 7 bases sitting between them. Germline values: CDR1 SGHVS, CDR2 FNYEAQ. The CDR3 has 13 residues.

The rearrangement links TRBV6-5 to TRBJ2-7; D may match TRBD1 or TRBD2 (5 bases each). V dropped 0 bases and J dropped 6 bases, with 18 bases sitting between them. Germline-derived CDR1 and CDR2 are MNHEY and SVGAGI. The CDR3 is 16 residues long. The CDR3 DNA reads as TGTGCCAGCAGTTACTCCACCGGGACCTTCGGGACCGAGCAGTACTTC. Translation gives CASSYSTGTFGTEQYF.

This clonotype was counted ten times or more. V gene TRBV7-2 combines with J gene TRBJ2-7; D is undetermined. The CDR3 totals 14 residues. V was pared by 6 bases and J by 0 bases, with 12 bases between. Germline values: CDR1 SGHTA, CDR2 FQGNSA. CDR3 region: CASRARVSSYEQYV. The CDR3 nucleotides are TGTGCCAGCAGGGCTAGAGTAAGCTCCTACGAGCAGTACGTC.

This clonotype turned up a few times. This chain uses TRBV6-1 with TRBJ2-7; TRBD1 aligns across 11 bases. The CDR3 loop spans 13 amino acids. Per germline, CDR1 MNHNS and CDR2 SASEGT. V was pared by 5 bases and J by 5 bases, with 2 bases of the junction left unmatched. CDR3 sequence (DNA): TGTGCCAGCAGTAGGACAGGGGGCGACGAGCAGTACGTC. Its translation is CASSRTGGDEQYV.

There are a few counts of this clonotype. The chain has TRBV7-8 and TRBJ2-1; a weak D match, TRBD2 (6 bases). The length of the CDR3 is 14 residues. Looked up from germline, CDR1 is SGHVS and CDR2 is FQNEAQ. The V and J ends lost 4 bases and 5 bases respectively, with 12 bases between them. In DNA form, the CDR3 reads TGTGCCAGCAGCTCCCGGGGGACTCACAATGAGCAGTTCTTC. Its translation: CASSSRGTHNEQFF.

The J gene is TRBJ1-2, the V gene TRBV12-3 or TRBV12-4; TRBD1 matches 10 bases. This CDR3 has 14 amino acids. V lost 4 bases to trimming and J lost 8 bases; unmatched junction nucleotides: 7. As DNA, the CDR3 is TGTGCCAGCAGTTCAGGGACAGGGGCTGAGGGCTACACCTTC. Translating it yields CASSSGTGAEGYTF.

This clonotype was counted a few times. V and J are TRBV12-3 or TRBV12-4 and TRBJ1-1; tentative D call: TRBD1 (6 bases). CDR3 length: 15 amino acids. V lost 5 bases and J lost 0, with 13 bases in between. The CDR3 region has the DNA TGTGCCAGCAGTCTCACGGGACACCTGAACACTGAAGCTTTCTTT. This codes for CASSLTGHLNTEAFF.

The rearrangement joins TRBV7-6 to TRBJ2-2; a weak D match, TRBD1 (6 bases). CDR3 length: 15 amino acids. The germline V gene encodes CDR1 SGHVS and CDR2 FNYEAQ. V lost 0 bases, J lost 6 bases, and 11 bases lay in between. The CDR3 coding sequence is TGTGCCAGCAGCTTAGCGGCTACAGGGCCCGGGGAGCTGTTTTTT. This translates into CASSLAATGPGELFF.

This clonotype was counted once. V usage is TRBV12-3 or TRBV12-4 and J usage is TRBJ2-1; D possibly corresponds to TRBD1 (5 bases). This CDR3 region has 11 residues. Trimming cost V 8 bases and J 9 bases, with 11 bases left between them. The CDR3 DNA sequence: TGTGCCAGCGCCTGGGGCAGTGAGCAGTTCTTC. This gives the protein CASAWGSEQFF.

The rearrangement links TRBV19 to TRBJ1-1; TRBD1 might be the D (6 bases). V lost 3 bases to trimming and J lost 5 bases, with 7 bases between them. Germline lookup yields CDR1 LNHDA and CDR2 SQIVND (reference sequence). The CDR3 is made up of 12 amino acids. The DNA of the CDR3 is TGTGCCAGTAGTATCGGACAGACTGAAGCTTTCTTT. Translation: CASSIGQTEAFF.

This clonotype came up a few times. The genes are TRBV4-1 and TRBJ2-5, with 8 bases aligning to TRBD2. Germline trimming cut 1 base from V and 4 bases from J; bases unmatched to any gene: 8. The V gene's germline CDR1 is MGHRA and CDR2 YSYEKL. The CDR3 spans 16 residues. The CDR3 nucleotides are TGCGCCAGCAGCCAAGCCAAGGCGGGAGGCGGAGAGACCCAGTACTTC. Protein: CASSQAKAGGGETQYF.

The rearrangement uses TRBV4-1 and TRBJ2-2, with D unresolved. Deletions cut 1 base from V and 7 bases from J, with 7 bases between. CDR1 and CDR2 from the germline V gene are MGHRA and YSYEKL. The CDR3 loop spans 13 amino acids. CDR3 in DNA: TGCGCCAGCAGCCAAGGGTCGATCGGGGAGCTGTTTTTT. As protein: CASSQGSIGELFF.

A note on this clonotype: Since a much larger clone is just one base distant, this may be a read error. The CDR3 here is CVSSGCPDTQYF. CDR3 DNA sequence: TGTGTCAGCAGCGGTTGCCCAGATACGCAGTATTTT. The chain joins TRBV12-3 or TRBV12-4 to TRBJ2-3, with a possible D match to TRBD2 (5 bases). The CDR3 has 12 residues.

This rearrangement joins TRBV15 to TRBJ1-5; the D gene is possibly TRBD1 (6 bases). Germline CDR1 and CDR2: LNHNV and YYDKDF (reference sequence). The CDR3 loop spans 14 amino acids. V lost 5 bases to trimming and J lost 2 bases, with 10 bases between them. CDR3 DNA sequence: TGTGCCACCAGCCCCAGGGGTGGCAATCAGCCCCAGCATTTT. It codes for CATSPRGGNQPQHF. The variable domain in full, completed from reference TRBV15 and TRBJ1-5, reads DAMVIQNPRYQVTQFGKPVTLSCSQTLNHNVMYWYQQKSSQAPKLLFHYYDKDFNNEADTPDNFQSRRPNTSFCFLDIRSPGLGDTAMYLCATSPRGGNQPQHFGDGTRLSIL.

With respect to this clonotype: Its ends do not fully match the called genes, so a read error is possible. CDR3 DNA: TGTGCTAGCAGGCTGGGACCGCCCAGCACAGATACGCAGTATTTT. This translates into CASRLGPPSTDTQYF. The rearrangement uses TRBV7-2 and TRBJ2-3; D is perhaps TRBD1 or TRBD2 (5 bases each). CDR3 length: 15 amino acids. Germline CDR1 and CDR2: SGHTA and FQGNSA.